This passage covers 27 T cell receptor beta chains from one sample sequenced in a study of blood T cell repertoires in COVID-19. The repertoire was sequenced with immunoSEQ multiplex PCR; TCRdb's copy has only in-frame clones and lacks some. Among roughly 170,000 clones listed, approximately 79% were seen once. Sequenced: peripheral blood. These receptors were obtained from a woman between 55 and 75 years old with COVID-19, enrolled during active disease.

This chain links TRBV7-9 with TRBJ2-7, with D perhaps TRBD2 (6 bases). The CDR3 is 16 amino acids. Trimming removed 5 bases from V and 2 bases from J, with 19 bases in between. Germline CDR1 reads SEHNR; CDR2 reads FQNEAQ (reference sequence). The CDR3 nucleotides read TGTGCCAGCAGCCCCCCCGGGACTGCTTTCGCCTACGAGCAGTACGTC. Encoded protein: CASSPPGTAFAYEQYV.

The chain uses TRBV5-1 and TRBJ2-3; D uncertain. CDR1 is SGHRS and CDR2 is YFSETQ in the germline V gene. Between the trimmed V and J ends, which lost 2 bases and 5 bases, there was a span of 9 bases. The CDR3 consists of 13 residues. The CDR3 here is CASSFHIEDTQYF. CDR3 in DNA: TGCGCCAGCAGCTTCCACATCGAAGATACGCAGTATTTT.

J is TRBJ1-1 and V is TRBV30; no definite D call. Trimming pared 2 bases from V and 1 base from J, leaving 14 bases between. The CDR3 has 15 amino acids. Germline CDR1 GTSNPN, CDR2 SVGIG (reference sequence). This CDR3 is CAWSPWAGPNTEAFF. The CDR3 coding sequence is TGTGCCTGGAGTCCTTGGGCAGGCCCGAACACTGAAGCTTTCTTT.

The chain uses TRBV7-2 and TRBJ2-1; 13 bases match TRBD2. J lost 6 bases, V lost 6 bases, and 5 bases had no gene match. This CDR3 is 15 amino acids long. From germline, CDR1 is SGHTA and CDR2 FQGNSA. The DNA of the CDR3 is TGTGCCAGCAGGATAGGACTAGCGGGGGTCAATGAGCAGTTCTTC. Amino acid sequence: CASRIGLAGVNEQFF.

This clone was detected once. The V gene is TRBV5-1, the J gene TRBJ1-4; 9 bases match TRBD1. The CDR3 runs 15 residues. Germline V lookup: CDR1 SGHRS, CDR2 YFSETQ. V was pared by 0 bases and J by 7 bases, with 4 bases of the junction left unmatched. The CDR3 nucleotides read TGCGCCAGCAGCTTGGGGGACAGGGAGAGTGAAAAACTGTTTTTT. Amino acid sequence: CASSLGDRESEKLFF.

This chain connects TRBV7-3 to TRBJ2-3, with 8 bases matching TRBD2. The V segment lost 6 bases and the J segment 8 bases; nucleotides outside the gene matches: 7. Germline V gives CDR1 SGHTA, CDR2 FQGTGA. The CDR3 loop spans 13 amino acids. The CDR3 sequence is CASREAGGGTQYF. The CDR3 nucleotides are TGTGCCAGCAGAGAGGCGGGGGGCGGTACGCAGTATTTT.

The chain has TRBV5-8 and TRBJ1-5; TRBD1 is a possible D gene (5 bases). Looked up from germline, CDR1 is SGHTS and CDR2 is YDEGEE. This CDR3 has 16 residues. V was cut by 2 bases and J by 4 bases, with 16 bases left in between. In DNA form, the CDR3 reads TGTGCCAGCAGCTTAGGGGAAGGCTTGCGGAATCAGCCCCAGCATTTT. Its protein is CASSLGEGLRNQPQHF.

The chain joins TRBV5-4 to TRBJ2-5, with TRBD1 matching 7 bases. This CDR3 comprises 13 residues. The trim removed 4 bases at V and 3 bases at J, leaving 3 bases unmatched. CDR1 is SGHNT and CDR2 is YYREEE in the germline V gene (reference sequence). This chain's CDR3 is CASSLDREETQYF. The CDR3 nucleotides read TGTGCCAGCAGCCTCGACAGGGAAGAGACCCAGTACTTC.

This clone was recorded a few times. The chain uses TRBV28 and TRBJ1-5, with 7 bases that match TRBD1. Germline CDR1 is MDHEN and CDR2 is SYDVKM. The V segment lost 6 bases and the J segment 6 bases; nucleotides outside the gene matches: 8. CDR3 length: 14 residues. The chain's CDR3 is CASRTGAPRQPQHF. For the CDR3, the DNA is TGTGCCAGCAGAACAGGGGCCCCACGTCAGCCCCAGCATTTT.

Notes on this clone: In the same sample, other DNA sequences code for this CDR3. The CDR3 sequence is CASSPLYEQYF. CDR3 bases: TGTGCCAGCAGTCCCCTGTACGAGCAGTACTTC. The rearrangement uses TRBV6-2 or TRBV6-3 and TRBJ2-7; no clear D. The germline V and J ends were trimmed by 5 bases and 4 bases, with 6 bases remaining between them. Germline V gene data show CDR1 as MNHEY and CDR2 as SVGEGT. The CDR3 consists of 11 residues.

The chain links TRBV5-1 to TRBJ1-2; D unclear. CDR1 is SGHRS and CDR2 is YFSETQ in the germline V gene. With 5 bases removed from V and 0 bases from J, the gap between germline ends came to 17 bases. This CDR3 spans 16 amino acids. The CDR3 sequence is CASRPAFDTTNYGYTF. CDR3 DNA: TGCGCCAGCAGACCGGCTTTTGACACGACTAACTATGGCTACACCTTC.

The rearrangement uses TRBV7-9 and TRBJ1-2; tentative D call: TRBD1 (5 bases). V shed 5 bases and J shed 6 bases, with 10 bases lying between them. The CDR3 contains 12 residues. Germline CDR1 reads SEHNR; CDR2 reads FQNEAQ (reference sequence). CDR3 coding DNA: TGTGCCAGCAGCCGCGACAGAGATGGCTACACCTTC. Residues: CASSRDRDGYTF. The entire variable domain, with the rest obtained from reference TRBV7-9 and TRBJ1-2, is as follows: DTGVSQNPRHKITKRGQNVTFRCDPISEHNRLYWYRQTLGQGPEFLTYFQNEAQLEKSRLLSDRFSAERPKGSFSTLEIQRTEQGDSAMYLCASSRDRDGYTFGSGTRLTVV.

The chain has TRBV27 and TRBJ2-1, with TRBD1 matching 7 bases. Germline CDR1 and CDR2: MNHEY and SMNVEV (reference sequence). This CDR3 comprises 12 residues. V gave up 6 bases and J gave up 7 bases; unmatched junction bases: 3. CDR3 residues: CASSRRGNEQFF. CDR3 DNA sequence: TGTGCCAGCAGCCGCAGGGGGAATGAGCAGTTCTTC.

This clone was observed a few times. This chain joins TRBV6-6 and TRBJ1-5, with D perhaps TRBD1 (5 bases). The germline CDR1 and CDR2 sequences are MNHNY and SVGAGI (reference sequence). The length of the CDR3 is 11 residues. Between the trimmed V and J ends, which lost 5 bases and 9 bases, there was a span of 8 bases. The CDR3 DNA reads as TGTGCCAGCAGTGGGGCCGGGCCCCAGCATTTT. Protein product: CASSGAGPQHF.

The gene calls are TRBV5-1 and TRBJ2-7, with D perhaps TRBD2 (6 bases). The CDR3 spans 14 residues. Germline CDR1 reads SGHRS; CDR2 reads YFSETQ. The V and J ends lost 4 bases and 3 bases respectively, with 14 bases between them. The CDR3 is CASSPAGGNYEQYF. DNA for the CDR3: TGCGCCAGCAGCCCGGCCGGGGGAAACTACGAGCAGTACTTC.

The V call is TRBV5-1, the J call TRBJ1-1, with 8 bases aligning to TRBD1. The CDR3 runs to 14 residues. CDR1 is SGHRS, CDR2 YFSETQ, per germline. V lost 3 bases, J lost 4 bases, and 5 bases stayed unmatched. The CDR3 loop is CASSSTGVGTEAFF. The DNA of the CDR3 is TGCGCCAGCAGCTCGACAGGGGTGGGCACTGAAGCTTTCTTT.

The V gene is TRBV7-3, the J gene TRBJ2-2, with 11 bases that match TRBD2. Germline-derived CDR1 and CDR2 are SGHTA and FQGTGA. The CDR3 length is 14 residues. Trimming cost V 8 bases and J 5 bases; bases outside gene matches: 4. The CDR3 loop is CASGLAGGTGELFF. For the CDR3, the DNA is TGTGCCAGCGGGCTAGCGGGGGGTACCGGGGAGCTGTTTTTT.

This chain uses TRBV3-1 (or the pseudogene TRBV3-2) with TRBJ2-3, with TRBD1 as a possible D gene (5 bases). Trimming shortened V by 5 bases and J by 2 bases, and 14 bases separated the two germline ends. Germline-derived CDR1 and CDR2 are LGHDT and YNNKEL (reference sequence). This CDR3 is built from 15 residues. The CDR3 here is CASSDDSDFTDTQYF. In nucleotides, the CDR3 is TGTGCCAGCAGCGACGACAGTGATTTCACAGATACGCAGTATTTT.

The chain carries TRBV19 and TRBJ1-5; maybe TRBD1 (6 bases). The germline gives CDR1 LNHDA, CDR2 SQIVND (reference sequence). The CDR3 contains 16 residues. V dropped 4 bases and J dropped 0 bases, with 13 bases sitting between them. In DNA form, the CDR3 reads TGTGCCAGTAGTAAGGGGGTGGATCATAGCAATCAGCCCCAGCATTTT. Its translation: CASSKGVDHSNQPQHF.

The chain employs TRBV27 and TRBJ2-7; 7 nucleotides line up with TRBD2. The J segment lost 0 bases and the V segment lost 5 bases, leaving 4 bases of the junction unmatched. The CDR3 extends over 14 amino acids. The V gene's germline CDR1 is MNHEY and CDR2 SMNVEV (reference sequence). The CDR3 here is CASSHWGGSYEQYF. CDR3 coding DNA: TGTGCCAGCAGTCATTGGGGGGGCTCCTACGAGCAGTACTTC.

V usage is TRBV7-2 and J usage is TRBJ2-1; 8 bases are a match to TRBD1. This CDR3 spans 15 amino acids. Germline CDR1 is SGHTA and CDR2 is FQGNSA. V was pared by 5 bases and J by 1 base, with 4 bases of the junction left unmatched. The CDR3 loop reads CASSADRVSYNEQFF. In DNA form, the CDR3 reads TGTGCCAGCAGCGCGGACAGGGTGTCCTACAATGAGCAGTTCTTC.

This chain joins TRBV29-1 and TRBJ1-1; 9 positions match TRBD1. CDR3 length: 13 residues. Germline V CDR1 and CDR2: SQVTM, ANQGSEA. Trimming removed 6 bases from V and 2 bases from J; junction bases left unmatched: 4. The CDR3 region has the DNA TGCAGCGTCAGGGACAGGGTCAACACTGAAGCTTTCTTT. Translating gives CSVRDRVNTEAFF. Full variable domain (missing parts from reference TRBV29-1 and TRBJ1-1): SAVISQKPSRDICQRGTSLTIQCQVDSQVTMMFWYRQQPGQSLTLIATANQGSEATYESGFVIDKFPISRPNLTFSTLTVSNMSPEDSSIYLCSVRDRVNTEAFFGQGTRLTVV.

In this sample, this clone is medium-sized. V and J are TRBV7-9 and TRBJ1-1, with 10 nucleotides matching TRBD1. In germline, CDR1 is SEHNR, CDR2 FQNEAQ (reference sequence). V dropped 5 bases and J dropped 1; count of bases not matched to a gene: 10. The CDR3 loop spans 17 amino acids. The CDR3 sequence is CASSPQRDRGWNTEAFF. The CDR3 DNA is TGTGCCAGCAGCCCACAGCGGGACAGGGGCTGGAACACTGAAGCTTTCTTT.

The gene calls are TRBV6-5 and TRBJ2-7; 11 bases align to TRBD1. The junction had 7 bases not matched to a gene; V was cut back by 5 bases and J by 4 bases. The CDR3 sequence is 15 residues long. Germline CDR1 MNHEY, CDR2 SVGAGI. In DNA form, the CDR3 reads TGTGCCAGCAGTATTGGCGGGACAGGGGGTTACGAGCAGTACTTC. Translation gives CASSIGGTGGYEQYF.

The chain has TRBV10-3 and TRBJ2-5; D remains unclear. The V and J ends lost 2 bases and 5 bases respectively, with 9 bases between them. The germline V gene has CDR1 ENHRY and CDR2 SYGVKD. The CDR3 totals 13 residues. The DNA of the CDR3 is TGTGCCATCAGTGAGGTGGGCTTGGAGACCCAGTACTTC. Amino acid sequence: CAISEVGLETQYF.

The chain uses TRBV2 and TRBJ2-5, with 12 bases fitting TRBD2. This CDR3 spans 17 amino acids. Germline CDR1 SNHLY, CDR2 FYNNEI. Trimming removed 5 bases from V and 9 bases from J; junction bases left unmatched: 16. The CDR3 sequence: CASSPPTSGGPEEPQYF. In DNA form, the CDR3 reads TGTGCCAGCAGTCCCCCGACTAGCGGGGGCCCTGAGGAGCCCCAGTACTTC.

The V gene is TRBV3-1 (or the pseudogene TRBV3-2), the J gene TRBJ1-5; D remains ambiguous. This CDR3 region has 13 residues. Trimming removed 1 base from V and 7 bases from J, with 8 bases in between. CDR1 LGHDT and CDR2 YNNKEL come from the germline V gene (reference sequence). The CDR3: CASSQGRQQPQHF. CDR3 DNA: TGTGCCAGCAGCCAAGGGAGGCAGCAGCCCCAGCATTTT.